Detailed here is one T cell receptor beta chain. No cognate antigen has been identified for it. No clone much larger than this one lies a single base away; base qualities are absent. The trial excluded patients who had a history of autoimmune disease or were on systemic immunosuppression. Peripheral blood for TCR sequencing was drawn from every dose cohort at baseline, at cycle 4 day 1 and at cycle 7 day 1. Samples were obtained from an open-label, multicenter, first-in-human phase I dose-escalation trial of ivuxolimab. Adults with locally advanced or metastatic head and neck squamous cell, hepatocellular, melanoma or renal cell carcinoma were enrolled in the trial. CD4+ and CD8+ T cells were sorted separately from peripheral blood before TCR sequencing. The entry originates in a study of OX40 agonist ivuxolimab in advanced cancers. Study-wide context: Ivuxolimab was an agonistic, fully human IgG2 monoclonal antibody directed against OX40 (CD134), a costimulatory receptor. Partial responses occurred in three dose-escalation patients: two with cutaneous melanoma and one with hepatocellular carcinoma. Patients were allowed to have had prior anti-PD-1, anti-PD-L1 or anti-CTLA-4 therapy, and approximately 40% of the dose-escalation patients had been treated with checkpoint inhibitors. In the dose-escalation cohort, around 80% of patients were male, and the mean age was 60 years with a range of about 23 to 79. The paper reports the monotherapy dose-escalation portion (N of about 54 patients) of the phase I ivuxolimab trial. The purpose of peripheral TCRbeta sequencing was to test whether ivuxolimab changed TCR sequence diversity and led to clonal T-cell expansion. Of the approximately 53 patients in dose escalation, approximately 20 had hepatocellular carcinoma, around 15 had melanoma, 9 had renal cell carcinoma and 9 had head and neck cancer. Intravenous ivuxolimab was administered to patients every 2 weeks at six dose levels: 0.01, 0.1, 0.3, 1.5, 3 and 10 mg/kg. Results and caveats for the whole study, not just this receptor: In partial responders in the 0.1-3.0 mg/kg groups, normalized peripheral clonal expansion was found to be among the lowest, especially among CD8+ T cells. After ivuxolimab, more expanded clones were found on average in CD8+ T cells than in CD4+ T cells. The antigen specificity of the peripheral T cells that underwent clonal expansion was not determined. At doses of 0.1 to 3.0 mg/kg, clonal expansion of both CD4+ and CD8+ blood T cells was observed from baseline to week 6. Low levels of normalized T-cell clonal expansion were also seen in some patients who did not respond.

Genomic DNA was extracted from sorted cells for sequencing of the TCRbeta CDR3 region. The immunoSEQ Assay was used for sequencing of TCRbeta CDR3 regions. In TCRdb, the immuneACCESS table is reduced to in-frame sequences with V and J assigned. These tables do not hold every clone; where another copy was compared, an unresolved V gene accounts for under half, and the others remain unexplained. Present in this sample are about 84,000 clones, approximately 93% of which were seen just once. The top ten constitute 11% of the sample. V trim: 0 bases; J trim: 5 bases; unmatched bases: 6. Based on the germline V gene, the CDR1 and CDR2 sequences are SGHTS and YDEGEE. The CDR3 holds 15 amino acids from the cysteine to the phenylalanine. Here the CDR3 DNA is all that survives: 45 bases in frame from base 1.

This TCR came from an adult with an advanced solid tumor such as melanoma, head and neck, liver or kidney cancer. The chain is assembled from TRBV5-8 and TRBJ1-1; TRBD1 matches 8 bases in the middle. The specimen comprised CD4+ or CD8+ T cells sorted from blood, sampled in a trial of the OX40 agonist ivuxolimab. The DNA sequence is TGTGCCAGCAGCTTGGCCAGGGGGCACGGAACTGAAGCTTTCTTT. This yields the protein CASSLARGHGTEAFF.